The sequence of this TCR beta chain was determined in a study of tumor-infiltrating lymphocytes in primary liver carcinoma. Regarding the study as a whole: Lesser overlap characterized tumor-adjacent and tumor-blood pairs relative to tumor region pairs. Unsorted bulk sampling ruled out any CD4+ versus CD8+ repertoire comparison.

Worth noting for this clonotype: The antigen remains undetermined. Without the conserved terminal phenylalanine or tryptophan, this CDR3 likely stems from a read error.

TCR beta cDNA was prepared out of roughly 500 ng total RNA by means of a constant-region primer. Three nested multiplex PCR rounds, a slightly modified ARM-PCR, produced the libraries for TCR beta. A C-beta reverse primer was combined with TRBV1-TRBV30 forward primers in the first two PCR rounds, and each round had roughly 9 cycles. TCRdb recomputed calls from the multiplex PCR reads with MiXCR, one row per CDR3 protein. The data show fewer than 350,000 distinct CDR3 sequences, 60% to 80% seen once. V was cut by 6 bases and J by 4 bases, with 7 bases left in between. The CDR3 is 12 amino acids. Germline loops: CDR1 MDHEN, CDR2 SYDVKM. Germline DNA was also extracted, while the blood RNA originated from unsorted whole blood.

The V and J genes are TRBV28 and TRBJ2-1, with unresolved D. This TCR was recovered from a man aged 40-55 years with primary liver carcinoma and hepatitis B virus infection. The specimen was peripheral blood. CDR3 protein: CASSQSYNEQFL. CDR3 bases: TGTGCCAGCAGCCAATCTTACAATGAGCAGTTCTTG.